This T cell receptor (beta chain) stems from a study of PD-L1 blockade in urothelial cancer (dated by TCRdb to about 2017). About the investigation overall: Every patient began therapy at some point between 2013 and 2015 and was given atezolizumab 1,200 mg intravenously every 3 weeks. About 90% of the 29 patients were males with bladder-origin urothelial cancer, and about 60% of the roughly 29 reported a prior smoking history. Some 29 patients had pretreatment blood TCR-seq, roughly 24 had at least one posttreatment blood collection, and roughly 24 had tumor TCR-seq. Whole exome sequencing and RNA sequencing of pretreatment tumors were performed alongside TCR sequencing in the same patients. Progression-free survival longer than 6 months counted as durable clinical benefit, and TCR features were additionally tested against both progression-free and overall survival. Blood samples gave median yields of approximately 130,000 T cells and 65,000 to 85,000 unique TCRs, along with a median clonality of roughly 0.08. Blood samples were analyzed at two time points: 3 weeks after treatment start (second dose) and 6 weeks after treatment start. Durable clinical benefit was achieved by nine patients and was not achieved by 20 patients. The study was an exploratory multi-omic analysis of somatic, immune and clinical correlates of response to PD-L1 blockade with atezolizumab in urothelial cancer. Patients had an ECOG performance status of 0 or 1 and had received between 0 and 3 prior chemotherapy regimens. Pretreatment tumor samples, along with matched peripheral blood collected serially before and after atezolizumab treatment, underwent TCR sequencing. Overall study results and their limits: Patients with durable benefit showed greater expansion of tumor-associated TCR clones in peripheral blood 3 weeks after starting treatment (n ≈ 21, p = 0.022). A pretreatment peripheral blood TCR clonality below the median was linked to improved progression-free and overall survival. Because of the small sample size (n ≈ 29) and the many exploratory analyses performed, the results are intended to be regarded as hypothesis-generating.

Trimming removed 4 bases from V and 15 bases from J, leaving 23 bases between the germline ends. From the cysteine through the phenylalanine, the CDR3 covers 14 amino acids. The DNA shown is the 42-base CDR3, in frame from base 1. CDR1 and CDR2 are read off the germline V gene as SGHDT and YYEEEE. The cohort included 25 to 30 patients with locally advanced or metastatic urothelial carcinoma who were treated at Memorial Sloan Kettering on a trial protocol. Peripheral blood mononuclear cells were collected pretreatment and during treatment, with between 1 and 8 total time points per patient. The Qiagen DNeasy Blood extraction kit was used to purify genomic DNA from total PBMCs and tumor samples. PBMCs were collected pretreatment and during treatment, and were isolated and stored as previously described. Worth noting for this clone: No antigen is known for it. No base-level quality is on record; no much larger clone is a single base apart.

Each PCR received spiked-in synthetic TCR analog templates so that absolute template abundance could be estimated from read counts. TCRbeta CDR3 regions were amplified from genomic DNA with bias-controlled V and J gene primers using the immunoSEQ assay. Sequencing of rearranged TCRbeta segments was done at approximately 20X coverage. The authors' pipeline ran thus. Sequencing errors were corrected by clustering and CDR3s were annotated against IMGT to assign V, D and J genes. Downstream analyses used only productive TCRbeta rearrangements, leaving out any out-of-frame or stop-codon sequences. Clonality was calculated as one minus the Shannon entropy normalized by the log of the number of unique productive sequences. Clones differing between time points or between blood and tumor were identified using Fisher's exact test with Benjamini-Hochberg correction, with an adjusted p below 0.01 applied as the threshold. The table comes from immuneACCESS by way of TCRdb, which keeps in-frame sequences with V and J called. Part of the clones is missing from these tables; in studies checked, under half for an unresolved V gene and the rest for unknown reasons. V, J and clone size reflect that table, while D and trimming were determined from the DNA. A total of about 42,000 clones appear in this sample, 81% of them only once. Approximately 2.9% of the sample belongs to the ten largest clones.

The chain uses TRBV5-6 and TRBJ1-5; the D segment could be TRBD1, given 5 matching bases. The sequence was collected from a man in his sixties or seventies with urothelial cancer. This specimen consisted of PBMCs, obtained around atezolizumab (anti-PD-L1) treatment. This receptor carries the CDR3 CASSGAGRRDNWHF. The nucleotide sequence is TGTGCCAGCAGCGGGGCGGGACGTCGCGATAATTGGCATTTT.